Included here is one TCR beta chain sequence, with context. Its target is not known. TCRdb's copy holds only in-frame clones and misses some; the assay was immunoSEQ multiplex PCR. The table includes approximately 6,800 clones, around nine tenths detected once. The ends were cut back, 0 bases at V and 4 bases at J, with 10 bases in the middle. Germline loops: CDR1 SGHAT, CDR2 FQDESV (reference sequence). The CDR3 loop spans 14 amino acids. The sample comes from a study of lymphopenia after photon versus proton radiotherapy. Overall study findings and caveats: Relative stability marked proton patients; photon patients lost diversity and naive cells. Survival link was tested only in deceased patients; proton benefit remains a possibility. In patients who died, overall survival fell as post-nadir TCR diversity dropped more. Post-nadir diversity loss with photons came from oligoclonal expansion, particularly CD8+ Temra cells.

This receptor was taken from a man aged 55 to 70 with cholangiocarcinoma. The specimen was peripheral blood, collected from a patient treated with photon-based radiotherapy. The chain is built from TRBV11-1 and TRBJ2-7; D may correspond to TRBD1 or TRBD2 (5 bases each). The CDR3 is CASSLAGAGYEQYF. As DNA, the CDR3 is TGTGCCAGCAGCTTAGCCGGGGCCGGATACGAGCAGTACTTC.